These T cell receptor beta chains were read from a single sample in a study of neurological immune-mediated disorders. From the 5' RACE reads, TCRdb called clonotypes with MiXCR, one entry per CDR3 protein. The table records fewer than 30,000 distinct CDR3 sequences, about 6.7% of them present only once. What was sequenced was PBMCs. The receptors were gathered from a woman aged 40-49 years in good health. Both conserved end residues are trimmed from each CDR3.

v_call	j_call	cdr3_aa
TRBV5-5	TRBJ2-1	ASSLALGHQSYNEQF
TRBV20-1	TRBJ1-2	SARGGNYGYT
TRBV5-1	TRBJ2-2	ASSYLAGANTGELF
TRBV20-1	TRBJ1-1	SARAGLGTEAF
TRBV20-1	TRBJ1-6	SARDESYNSPLH
TRBV20-1	TRBJ2-1	SARERENEQF
TRBV20-1	TRBJ2-7	SATRGLAHYEQY
TRBV29-1	TRBJ2-2	SARADRVTGELF
TRBV5-1	TRBJ2-3	ASSLETSGRGPDTQY
TRBV20-1	TRBJ2-3	SAGDRGRPDTQY
TRBV6-5	TRBJ2-3	ASSYGTDTQY
TRBV4-1	TRBJ2-1	ASSQVMKNEQF
TRBV12-3/TRBV12-4	TRBJ2-2	ASSPGVGELF
TRBV5-5	TRBJ1-2	ASSADLYGYT
TRBV19	TRBJ2-2	ASSTGTYTGELF
TRBV5-1	TRBJ2-1	ASSFRRDRDNEQF
TRBV10-3	TRBJ2-2	AISAGTSGTGELF
TRBV9	TRBJ2-3	ASSVATGVEDTQY
TRBV11-2	TRBJ2-3	ASSLELGGRRFTDTQY
TRBV6-2/TRBV6-3	TRBJ2-7	ASSSGTSPYEQY
TRBV10-3	TRBJ2-3	ATQSGGQGLNTQY
TRBV7-8	TRBJ2-7	ASSLVSSEQY
TRBV3-1	TRBJ2-7	ASSKTLALGSYEQY
TRBV5-1	TRBJ2-1	ASSLVGQQYNEQF
TRBV5-1	TRBJ2-2	ASSLVLATGELF
TRBV5-1	TRBJ2-7	ASRASGVDYEQY
TRBV6-6	TRBJ2-7	ASSTAGTVLYEQY
TRBV27	TRBJ1-5	ASSPGRGGQPQH
TRBV20-1	TRBJ2-1	SARWGGNNEQF
TRBV9	TRBJ2-2	ASSPLGRVTGELF
TRBV7-2	TRBJ2-1	ASSLRFYNEQF
TRBV5-1	TRBJ2-3	ASSLGDYTQY
TRBV5-1	TRBJ2-7	ASSHGQGAGEQY
TRBV5-6	TRBJ2-3	ASSLYGTTDTQY
TRBV10-3	TRBJ2-7	AIRGQSYEQY
TRBV12-3/TRBV12-4	TRBJ2-3	ASSFLAGDTQY
TRBV20-1	TRBJ2-7	SACGRNYEQY
TRBV18	TRBJ2-6	ASSQSTTGANVLT
TRBV27	TRBJ2-5	ASSFAGGHQETQY
TRBV5-1	TRBJ2-2	ASSWGLRASTGELF
TRBV5-1	TRBJ1-1	ASSLVSSTEAF